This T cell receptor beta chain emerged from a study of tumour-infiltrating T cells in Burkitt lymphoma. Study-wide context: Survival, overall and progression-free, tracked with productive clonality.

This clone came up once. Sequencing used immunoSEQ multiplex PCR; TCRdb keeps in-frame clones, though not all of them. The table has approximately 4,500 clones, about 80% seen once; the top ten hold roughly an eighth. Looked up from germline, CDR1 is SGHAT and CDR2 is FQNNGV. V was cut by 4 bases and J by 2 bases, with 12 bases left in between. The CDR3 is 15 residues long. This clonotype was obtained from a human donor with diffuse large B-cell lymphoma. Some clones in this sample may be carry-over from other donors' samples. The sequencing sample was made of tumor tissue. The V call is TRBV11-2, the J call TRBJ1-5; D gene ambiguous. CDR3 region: CASSSLDGGNQPQHF. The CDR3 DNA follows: TGTGCCAGCAGCTCTCTTGACGGTGGCAATCAGCCCCAGCATTTT.